This entry is about one TCR beta chain. Its specificity is unknown. The data belong to a study of T cell responses to AZD1222 COVID-19 vaccine. Findings and caveats of the study: Seropositive AZD1222 recipients at baseline numbered only six or seven.

The method was immunoSEQ multiplex PCR; TCRdb's version includes in-frame clones alone and lacks a portion of them. This sample has approximately 180,000 clones, with around nine tenths found just once. Germline CDR1 MNHEY, CDR2 SVGAGI. With 8 bases clipped from V and 6 bases from J, the junction kept 9 bases outside the gene matches. The length of the CDR3 is 14 residues. The receptor was isolated from an adult in good health. Sequenced material: peripheral blood, taken on day 0 of AZD1222 vaccination. The chain has TRBV6-5 and TRBJ1-2; TRBD1 aligns across 10 bases. The CDR3 nucleotides read TGTGCCAGCCGATGGGGACAGGGGAAGGATGGCTACACCTTC. As protein: CASRWGQGKDGYTF.